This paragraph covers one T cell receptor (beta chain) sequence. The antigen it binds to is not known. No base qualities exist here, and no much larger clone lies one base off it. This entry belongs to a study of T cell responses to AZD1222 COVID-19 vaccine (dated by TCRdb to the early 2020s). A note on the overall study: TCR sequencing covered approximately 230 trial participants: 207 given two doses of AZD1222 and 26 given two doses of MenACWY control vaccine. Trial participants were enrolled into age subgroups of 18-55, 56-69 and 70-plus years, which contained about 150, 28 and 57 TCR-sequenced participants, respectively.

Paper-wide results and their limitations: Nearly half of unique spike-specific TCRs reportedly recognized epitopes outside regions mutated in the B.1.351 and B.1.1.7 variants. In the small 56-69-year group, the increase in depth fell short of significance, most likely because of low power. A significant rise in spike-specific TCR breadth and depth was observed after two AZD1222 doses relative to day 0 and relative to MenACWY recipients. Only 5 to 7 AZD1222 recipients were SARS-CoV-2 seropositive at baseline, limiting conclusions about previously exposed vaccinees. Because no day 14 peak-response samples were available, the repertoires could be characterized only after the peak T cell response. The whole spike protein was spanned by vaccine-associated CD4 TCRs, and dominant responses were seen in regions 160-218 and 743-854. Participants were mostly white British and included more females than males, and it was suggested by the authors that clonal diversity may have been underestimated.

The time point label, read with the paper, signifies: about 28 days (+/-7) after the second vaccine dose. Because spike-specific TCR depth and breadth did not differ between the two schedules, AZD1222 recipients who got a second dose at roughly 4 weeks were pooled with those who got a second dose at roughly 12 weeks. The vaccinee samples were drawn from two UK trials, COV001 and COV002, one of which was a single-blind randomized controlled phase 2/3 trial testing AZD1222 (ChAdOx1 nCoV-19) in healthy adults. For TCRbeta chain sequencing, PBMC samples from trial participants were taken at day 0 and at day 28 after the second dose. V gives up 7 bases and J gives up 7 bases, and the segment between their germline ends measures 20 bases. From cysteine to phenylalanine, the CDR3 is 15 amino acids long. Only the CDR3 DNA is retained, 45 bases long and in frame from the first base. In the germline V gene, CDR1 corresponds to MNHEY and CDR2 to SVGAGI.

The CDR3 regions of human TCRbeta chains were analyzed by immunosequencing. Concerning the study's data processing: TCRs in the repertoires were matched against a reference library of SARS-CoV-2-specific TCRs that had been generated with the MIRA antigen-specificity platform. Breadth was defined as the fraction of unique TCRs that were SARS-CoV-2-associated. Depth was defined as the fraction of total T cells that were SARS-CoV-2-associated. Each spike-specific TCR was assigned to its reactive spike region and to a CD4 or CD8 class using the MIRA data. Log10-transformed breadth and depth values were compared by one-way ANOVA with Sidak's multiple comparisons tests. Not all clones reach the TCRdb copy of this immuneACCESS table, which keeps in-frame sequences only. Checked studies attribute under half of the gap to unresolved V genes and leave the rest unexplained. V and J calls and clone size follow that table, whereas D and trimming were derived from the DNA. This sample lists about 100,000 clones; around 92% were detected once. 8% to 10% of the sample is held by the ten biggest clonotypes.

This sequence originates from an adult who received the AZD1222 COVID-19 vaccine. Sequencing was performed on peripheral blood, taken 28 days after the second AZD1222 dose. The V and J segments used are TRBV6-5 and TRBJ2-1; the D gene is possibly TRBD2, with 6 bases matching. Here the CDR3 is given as CASKRDGGFGNEQFF. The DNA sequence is TGTGCCAGCAAACGGGACGGGGGATTCGGGAATGAGCAGTTCTTC.